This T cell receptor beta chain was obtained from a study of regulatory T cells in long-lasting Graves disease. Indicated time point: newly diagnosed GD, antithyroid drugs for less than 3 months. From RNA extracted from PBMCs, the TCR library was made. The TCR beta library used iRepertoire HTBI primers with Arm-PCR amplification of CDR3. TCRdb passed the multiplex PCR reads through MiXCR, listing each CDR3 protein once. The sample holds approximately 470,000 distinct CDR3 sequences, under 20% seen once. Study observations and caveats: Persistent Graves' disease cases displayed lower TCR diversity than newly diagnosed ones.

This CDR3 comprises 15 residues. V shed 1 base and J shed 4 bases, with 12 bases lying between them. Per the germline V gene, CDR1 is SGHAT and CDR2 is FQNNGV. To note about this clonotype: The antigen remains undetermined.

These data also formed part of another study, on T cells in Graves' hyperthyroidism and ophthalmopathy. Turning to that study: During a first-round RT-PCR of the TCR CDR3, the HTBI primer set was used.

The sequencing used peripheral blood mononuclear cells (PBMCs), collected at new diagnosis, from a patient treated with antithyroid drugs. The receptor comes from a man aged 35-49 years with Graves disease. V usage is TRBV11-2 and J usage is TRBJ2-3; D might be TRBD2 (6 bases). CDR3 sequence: CASSLGVGGADTQYF. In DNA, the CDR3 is TGTGCCAGCAGCTTAGGAGTGGGAGGCGCAGATACGCAGTATTTT. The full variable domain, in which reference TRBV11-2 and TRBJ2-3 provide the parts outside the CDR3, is EAGVAQSPRYKIIEKRQSVAFWCNPISGHATLYWYQQILGQGPKLLIQFQNNGVVDDSQLPKDRFSAERLKGVDSTLKIQPAKLEDSAVYLCASSLGVGGADTQYFGPGTRLTVL.